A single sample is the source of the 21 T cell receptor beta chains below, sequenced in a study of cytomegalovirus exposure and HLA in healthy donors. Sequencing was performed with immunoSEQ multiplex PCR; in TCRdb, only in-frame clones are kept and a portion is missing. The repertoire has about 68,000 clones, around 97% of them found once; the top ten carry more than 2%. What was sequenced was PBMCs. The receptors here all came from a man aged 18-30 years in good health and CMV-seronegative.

As DNA, the CDR3 is TGCGCCAGCAGCTTGGGAAGCGGGAGGGCCACAGATACGCAGTATTTT. Protein sequence: CASSLGSGRATDTQYF. The V call is TRBV5-1, the J call TRBJ2-3, with 10 bases that match TRBD2. J lost 2 bases, V lost 0 bases, and 3 bases had no gene match. Germline V gene data show CDR1 as SGHRS and CDR2 as YFSETQ. This CDR3 comprises 16 residues.

The CDR3 is CASSLDYARTEAFF. For the CDR3, the DNA is TGTGCCAGCAGCTTAGATTATGCGCGTACTGAAGCTTTCTTT. J is TRBJ1-1 and V is TRBV11-2, with D uncertain. The germline V gene has CDR1 SGHAT and CDR2 FQNNGV. Trimming took off 0 bases at V and 5 bases at J, with 10 bases between the two ends. This CDR3 comprises 14 residues.

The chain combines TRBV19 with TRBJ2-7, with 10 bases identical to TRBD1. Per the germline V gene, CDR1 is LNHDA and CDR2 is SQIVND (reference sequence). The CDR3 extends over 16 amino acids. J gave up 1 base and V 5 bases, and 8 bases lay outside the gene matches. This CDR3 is CASSSSRDRGSYEQYF. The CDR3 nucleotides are TGTGCCAGTAGTTCCTCCCGGGACAGGGGTTCCTACGAGCAGTACTTC. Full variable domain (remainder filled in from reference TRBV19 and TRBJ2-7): DGGITQSPKYLFRKEGQNVTLSCEQNLNHDAMYWYRQDPGQGLRLIYYSQIVNDFQKGDIAEGYSVSREKKESFPLTVTSAQKNPTAFYLCASSSSRDRGSYEQYFGPGTRLTVT.

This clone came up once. The CDR3 bases are TGTGCCACCCTACTAGCGGGATCAGAGACCCAGTACTTC. It encodes CATLLAGSETQYF. This rearrangement joins TRBV6-1 to TRBJ2-5; 10 nucleotides match TRBD2. Germline assignment: CDR1 MNHNS and CDR2 SASEGT. The CDR3 runs to 13 residues. J gave up 4 bases and V 10 bases, and 6 bases lay outside the gene matches.

The CDR3 DNA is TGTGCCAGCAGTTACGACAGCTACAGGGAGCAGTACTTC. Amino acid sequence: CASSYDSYREQYF. V and J are TRBV6-5 and TRBJ2-7; possible D gene TRBD1, 5 bases. The CDR3 length is 13 residues. Trimming cost V 2 bases and J 7 bases, with 12 bases left between them. Germline lookup yields CDR1 MNHEY and CDR2 SVGAGI.

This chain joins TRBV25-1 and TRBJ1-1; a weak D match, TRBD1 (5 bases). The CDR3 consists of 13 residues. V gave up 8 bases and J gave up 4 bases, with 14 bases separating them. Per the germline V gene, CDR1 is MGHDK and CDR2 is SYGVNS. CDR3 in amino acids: CASGSTGGTEAFF. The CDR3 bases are TGTGCCAGCGGATCGACGGGGGGCACTGAAGCTTTCTTT.

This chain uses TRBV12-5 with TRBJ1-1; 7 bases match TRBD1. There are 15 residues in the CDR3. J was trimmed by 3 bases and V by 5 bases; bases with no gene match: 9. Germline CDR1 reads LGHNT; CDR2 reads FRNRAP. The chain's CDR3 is CASGKTMTGHTEAFF. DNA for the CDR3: TGTGCTAGTGGTAAAACAATGACAGGGCACACTGAAGCTTTCTTT. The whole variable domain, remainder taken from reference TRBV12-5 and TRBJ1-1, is DARVTQTPRHKVTEMGQEVTMRCQPILGHNTVFWYRQTMMQGLELLAYFRNRAPLDDSGMPKDRFSAEMPDATLATLKIQPSEPRDSAVYFCASGKTMTGHTEAFFGQGTRLTVV.

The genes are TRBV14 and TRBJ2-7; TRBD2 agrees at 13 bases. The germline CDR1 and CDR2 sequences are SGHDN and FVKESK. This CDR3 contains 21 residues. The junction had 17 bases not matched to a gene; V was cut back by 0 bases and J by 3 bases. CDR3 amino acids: CASSQDITSGREITRGYEQYF. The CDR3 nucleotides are TGTGCCAGCAGCCAAGATATAACTAGCGGGAGGGAAATAACGAGAGGCTACGAGCAGTACTTC.

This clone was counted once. The CDR3 nucleotides read TGTGCCAGTAGTATATCCCCAGGTCCAACCTACGAGCAGTACTTC. Amino acids: CASSISPGPTYEQYF. The V call is TRBV19, the J call TRBJ2-7; D uncertain. V was shortened by 2 bases and J by 2 bases, with 13 bases between the two germline ends. The germline V gene encodes CDR1 LNHDA and CDR2 SQIVND (reference sequence). The CDR3 is 15 amino acids. The complete variable domain, with remaining parts taken from reference TRBV19 and TRBJ2-7, reads DGGITQSPKYLFRKEGQNVTLSCEQNLNHDAMYWYRQDPGQGLRLIYYSQIVNDFQKGDIAEGYSVSREKKESFPLTVTSAQKNPTAFYLCASSISPGPTYEQYFGPGTRLTVT.

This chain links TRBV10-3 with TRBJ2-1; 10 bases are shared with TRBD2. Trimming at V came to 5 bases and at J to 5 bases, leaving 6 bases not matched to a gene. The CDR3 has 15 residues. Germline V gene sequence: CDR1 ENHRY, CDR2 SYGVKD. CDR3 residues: CAISKGLATNNEQFF. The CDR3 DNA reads TGTGCCATCAGTAAGGGACTAGCGACCAACAATGAGCAGTTCTTC.

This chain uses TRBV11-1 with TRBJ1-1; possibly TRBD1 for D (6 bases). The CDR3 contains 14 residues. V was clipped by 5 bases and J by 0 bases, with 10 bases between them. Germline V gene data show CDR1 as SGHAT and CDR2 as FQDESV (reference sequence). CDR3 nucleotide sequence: TGTGCCAGCAGCCTGGGACACCTGAACACTGAAGCTTTCTTT. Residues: CASSLGHLNTEAFF.

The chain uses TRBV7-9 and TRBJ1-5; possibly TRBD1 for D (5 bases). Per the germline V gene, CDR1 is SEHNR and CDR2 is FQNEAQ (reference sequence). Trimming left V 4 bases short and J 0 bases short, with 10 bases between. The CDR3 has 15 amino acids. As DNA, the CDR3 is TGTGCCAGCAGCTCCGACAGATATAGCAATCAGCCCCAGCATTTT. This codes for CASSSDRYSNQPQHF.

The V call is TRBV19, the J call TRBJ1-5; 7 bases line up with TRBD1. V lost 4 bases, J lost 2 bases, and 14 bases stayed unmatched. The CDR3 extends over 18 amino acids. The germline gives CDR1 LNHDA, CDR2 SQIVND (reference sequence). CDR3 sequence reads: CASSTNQGQVGGNQPQHF. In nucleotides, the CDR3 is TGTGCCAGTAGTACTAATCAAGGACAGGTCGGGGGCAATCAGCCCCAGCATTTT.

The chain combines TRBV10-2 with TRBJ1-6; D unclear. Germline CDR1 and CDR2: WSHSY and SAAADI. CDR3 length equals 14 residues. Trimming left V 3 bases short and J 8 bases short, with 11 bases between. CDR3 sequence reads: CASSDRPGDSPLHF. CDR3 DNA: TGCGCCAGCAGTGATCGGCCTGGAGATTCACCCCTCCACTTT.

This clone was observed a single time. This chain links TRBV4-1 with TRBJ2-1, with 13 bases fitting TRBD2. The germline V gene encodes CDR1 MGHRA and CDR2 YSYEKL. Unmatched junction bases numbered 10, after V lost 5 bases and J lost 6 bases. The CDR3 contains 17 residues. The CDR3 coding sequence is TGCGCCAGCAGCAGTCGACTAGCGGGAGGCAGGGGCAATGAGCAGTTCTTC. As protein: CASSSRLAGGRGNEQFF.

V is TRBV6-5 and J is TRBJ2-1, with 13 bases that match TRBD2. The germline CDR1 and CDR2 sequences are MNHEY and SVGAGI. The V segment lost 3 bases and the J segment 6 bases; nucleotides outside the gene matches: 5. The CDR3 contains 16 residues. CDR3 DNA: TGTGCCAGCAGTTATTCAGGGACTAGCGGGATCAATGAGCAGTTCTTC. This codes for CASSYSGTSGINEQFF.

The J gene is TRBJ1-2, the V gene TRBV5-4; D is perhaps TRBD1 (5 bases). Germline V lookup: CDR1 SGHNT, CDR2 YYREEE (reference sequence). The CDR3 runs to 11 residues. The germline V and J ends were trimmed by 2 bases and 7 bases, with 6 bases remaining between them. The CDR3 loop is CASSLQAGYTF. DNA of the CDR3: TGTGCCAGCAGCTTACAGGCTGGCTACACCTTC.

For the CDR3, the DNA is TGTGCCAGCAGCTTCCCGACTAGCGGAGAGTACAATGAGCAGTTCTTC. Translation gives CASSFPTSGEYNEQFF. V gene TRBV7-8 combines with J gene TRBJ2-1, with 9 nucleotides matching TRBD2. CDR1 is SGHVS and CDR2 is FQNEAQ in the germline V gene. The ends lost 3 bases at V and 4 bases at J; junction bases unmatched: 7. The length of the CDR3 is 16 residues.

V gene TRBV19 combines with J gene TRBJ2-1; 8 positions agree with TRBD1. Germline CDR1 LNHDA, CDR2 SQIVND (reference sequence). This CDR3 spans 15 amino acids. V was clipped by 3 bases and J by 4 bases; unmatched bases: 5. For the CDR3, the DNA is TGTGCCAGTAGTATCCTCGGACAGGGATACAATGAGCAGTTCTTC. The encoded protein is CASSILGQGYNEQFF.

CDR3 loop: CASSLGGTAELHYGYTF. Here the CDR3 DNA reads TGTGCCAGCAGCTTGGGTGGGACAGCGGAATTACACTATGGCTACACCTTC. V gene TRBV13 combines with J gene TRBJ1-2, with 7 nucleotides matching TRBD1. The germline gives CDR1 PRHDT, CDR2 FYEKMQ (reference sequence). The CDR3 consists of 17 residues. V shed 3 bases and J 3 bases; nucleotides not matched to a gene: 13.

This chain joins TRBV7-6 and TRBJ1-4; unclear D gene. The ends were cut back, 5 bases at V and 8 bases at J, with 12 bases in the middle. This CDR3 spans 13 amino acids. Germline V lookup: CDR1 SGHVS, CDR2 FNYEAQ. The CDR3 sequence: CASSPRPGEKLFF. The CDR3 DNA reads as TGTGCCAGCAGCCCCCGACCGGGGGAAAAACTGTTTTTT.